This is a list of T cell receptor beta chains from one sample in a study of blood T cell repertoires in COVID-19. The protocol was immunoSEQ multiplex PCR, while the TCRdb copy is restricted to in-frame clones and leaves out a portion. The table includes roughly 330,000 clones, approximately 89% detected once. The sequencing input was PBMCs or T cells enriched from blood (not recorded which). The receptors here all came from a man under 40 who had recovered from COVID-19. The CDR3 runs from the conserved cysteine through the conserved F or W. D genes are given only for firm matches. Expanded clones are given a class, and other clones once, few, many or no size at all.

CDR3aa	CDR3nt	v_gene	abundance	d_gene	j_gene
CASSPEAGDNEQFF	TGTGCCAGCTCACCAGAGGCAGGGGACAATGAGCAGTTCTTC	TRBV18	NA	NA	TRBJ2-1
CASSILDRVPNGAQHF	TGTGCCAGTAGTATCCTCGACAGGGTGCCGAATGGGGCCCAGCATTTT	TRBV19	NA	TRBD1	TRBJ1-5
CASTEDRGLTDTQYF	TGTGCCAGCACCGAGGACAGGGGGCTTACAGATACGCAGTATTTT	TRBV6-5	NA	TRBD1	TRBJ2-3
CASSMGLAGGSDNEQFF	TGTGCCAGCAGCATGGGACTAGCGGGGGGGTCCGACAATGAGCAGTTCTTC	TRBV21-1	once	NA	TRBJ2-1
CASSLGVWAGTQYF	TGTGCCAGCAGCTTAGGGGTATGGGCAGGTACGCAGTATTTT	TRBV13	NA	NA	TRBJ2-3
CASSTSSGAYNEQFF	TGTGCCAGCAGTACCTCTAGCGGGGCTTACAATGAGCAGTTCTTC	TRBV6-4	NA	TRBD2	TRBJ2-1
CASRLAGPTEAFF	TGTGCCAGCAGATTGGCAGGGCCCACTGAAGCTTTCTTT	TRBV5-6	NA	NA	TRBJ1-1
CASSLGNRGVIYEQYF	TGTGCCAGCAGCTTAGGGAACAGGGGCGTCATCTACGAGCAGTACTTC	TRBV7-8	few	TRBD1	TRBJ2-7
CASSFRGGYEQYF	TGTGCCAGCAGCTTCCGGGGGGGCTACGAGCAGTACTTC	TRBV7-9	NA	TRBD2	TRBJ2-7
CAWMRGGDDKNIQYF	TGTGCCTGGATGCGGGGAGGGGATGACAAAAACATTCAGTACTTC	TRBV30	NA	TRBD2	TRBJ2-4
CASSDPGTVDGYTF	TGTGCCAGCAGCGATCCCGGGACAGTTGATGGCTACACCTTC	TRBV9	NA	TRBD1	TRBJ1-2
CASSTPDSNSPLHF	TGTGCCAGCAGTACCCCCGACAGTAATTCACCCCTCCACTTT	TRBV28	few	NA	TRBJ1-6
CASSQDSEEAYNEQFF	TGTGCCAGCAGCCAAGACAGCGAGGAGGCCTACAATGAGCAGTTCTTC	TRBV3-1/TRBV3-2	NA	NA	TRBJ2-1
CASSVDSSGANVLTF	TGTGCCAGCAGCGTAGACAGTTCTGGGGCCAACGTCCTGACTTTC	TRBV9	NA	NA	TRBJ2-6
CASRPGTGSGANVLTF	TGTGCCAGCAGACCCGGGACAGGGTCTGGGGCCAACGTCCTGACTTTC	TRBV9	NA	TRBD1	TRBJ2-6
CASSPTGVLYNEQFF	TGTGCCAGCAGCCCGACAGGGGTCCTGTACAATGAGCAGTTCTTC	TRBV7-3	NA	TRBD1	TRBJ2-1
CATSDSIHGETQYF	TGTGCCACCAGTGATTCCATCCACGGAGAGACCCAGTACTTC	TRBV24-1	NA	NA	TRBJ2-5
CASRGEAPRTGELFF	TGTGCCAGCAGGGGAGAGGCCCCGAGGACCGGGGAGCTGTTTTTT	TRBV9	once	NA	TRBJ2-2
CASSWTGKDEQYF	TGTGCCAGCTCCTGGACAGGGAAAGACGAGCAGTACTTC	TRBV9	NA	TRBD1	TRBJ2-7
CASSIQRSSGNTIYF	TGTGCCAGTAGTATCCAGCGGAGCTCTGGAAACACCATATATTTT	TRBV19	NA	NA	TRBJ1-3
CASSPLTPKETQYF	TGCGCCAGCAGCCCCCTAACCCCAAAAGAGACCCAGTACTTC	TRBV5-1	NA	NA	TRBJ2-5